The present T cell receptor (beta chain) was sequenced within a study of OX40 agonist ivuxolimab in advanced cancers. Here immunoSEQ multiplex PCR was the method, and the copy in TCRdb shows in-frame clones only, minus some. Here the sample spans under 150,000 clones, less than 95% being singletons. Looked up from germline, CDR1 is LNHDA and CDR2 is SQIVND (reference sequence). There are 13 residues in the CDR3. V was pared by 7 bases and J by 2 bases, with 10 bases between. This clone was found a few times. The V and J genes are TRBV19 and TRBJ2-3, with D maybe TRBD2 (6 bases). The TCR was taken from an adult with an advanced solid tumor such as melanoma, head and neck, liver or kidney cancer. Sequenced here: CD4+ or CD8+ T cells sorted from blood, sampled in a trial of the OX40 agonist ivuxolimab. The CDR3 loop is CASKAGTTDTQYF. The CDR3 DNA reads as TGTGCCAGTAAGGCGGGGACCACAGATACGCAGTATTTT.